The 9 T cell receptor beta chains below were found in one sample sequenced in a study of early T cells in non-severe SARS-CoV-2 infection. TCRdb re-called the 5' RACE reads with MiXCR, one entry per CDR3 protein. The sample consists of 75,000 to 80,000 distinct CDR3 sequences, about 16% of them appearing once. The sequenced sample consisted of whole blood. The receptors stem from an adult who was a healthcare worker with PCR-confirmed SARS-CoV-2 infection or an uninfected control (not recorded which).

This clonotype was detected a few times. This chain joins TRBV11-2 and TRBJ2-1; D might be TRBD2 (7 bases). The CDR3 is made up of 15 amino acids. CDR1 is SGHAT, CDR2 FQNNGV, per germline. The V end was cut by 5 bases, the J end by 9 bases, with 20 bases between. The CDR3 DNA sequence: TGTGCCAGCAGCCCTGGACTAGAGGGGGGAGGTGAGCAGTTCTTC. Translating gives CASSPGLEGGGEQFF.

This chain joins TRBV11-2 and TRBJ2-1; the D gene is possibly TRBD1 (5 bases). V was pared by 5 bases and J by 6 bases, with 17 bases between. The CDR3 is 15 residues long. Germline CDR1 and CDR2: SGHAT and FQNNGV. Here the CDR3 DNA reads TGTGCCAGCAGCCAGCAGGGCCCCCTTTCCAATGAGCAGTTCTTC. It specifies CASSQQGPLSNEQFF.

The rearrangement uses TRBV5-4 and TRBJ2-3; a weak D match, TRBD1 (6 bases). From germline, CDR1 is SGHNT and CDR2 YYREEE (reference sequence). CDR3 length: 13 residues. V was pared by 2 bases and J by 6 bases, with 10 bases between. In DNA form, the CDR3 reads TGTGCCAGCAGCTTACAGGGTCTTGATACGCAGTATTTT. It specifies CASSLQGLDTQYF.

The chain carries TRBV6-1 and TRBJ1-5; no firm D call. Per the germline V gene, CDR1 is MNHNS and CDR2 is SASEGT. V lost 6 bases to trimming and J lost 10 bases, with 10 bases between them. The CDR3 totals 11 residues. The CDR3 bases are TGTGCCAGCAGGGAGGAGTACCCCCAGCATTTT. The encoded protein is CASREEYPQHF.

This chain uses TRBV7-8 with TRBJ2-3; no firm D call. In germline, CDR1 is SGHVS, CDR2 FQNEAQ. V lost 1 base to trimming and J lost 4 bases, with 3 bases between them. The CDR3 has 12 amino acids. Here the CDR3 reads CASSLDADTQYF. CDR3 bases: TGTGCCAGCAGCTTAGATGCAGATACGCAGTATTTT.

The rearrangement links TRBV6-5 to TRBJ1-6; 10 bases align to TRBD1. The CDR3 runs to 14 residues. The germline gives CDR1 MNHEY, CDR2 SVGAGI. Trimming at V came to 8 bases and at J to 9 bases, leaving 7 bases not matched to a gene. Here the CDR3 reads CASRGQGGSSPLHF. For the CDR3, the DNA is TGTGCCAGCCGCGGACAGGGGGGGAGTTCACCCCTCCACTTT.

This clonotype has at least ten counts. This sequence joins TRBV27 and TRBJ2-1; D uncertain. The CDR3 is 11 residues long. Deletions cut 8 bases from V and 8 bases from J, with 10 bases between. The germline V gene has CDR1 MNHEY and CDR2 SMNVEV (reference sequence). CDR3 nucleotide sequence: TGTGCCAGCCCTCGTAGGGATGAGCAGTTCTTC. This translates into CASPRRDEQFF.

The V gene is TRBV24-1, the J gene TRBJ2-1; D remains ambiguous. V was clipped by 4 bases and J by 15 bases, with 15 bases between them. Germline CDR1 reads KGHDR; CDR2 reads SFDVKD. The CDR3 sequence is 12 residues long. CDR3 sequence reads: CATSDPNSSLFF. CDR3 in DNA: TGTGCCACCAGTGACCCGAACAGTAGTCTGTTCTTC.

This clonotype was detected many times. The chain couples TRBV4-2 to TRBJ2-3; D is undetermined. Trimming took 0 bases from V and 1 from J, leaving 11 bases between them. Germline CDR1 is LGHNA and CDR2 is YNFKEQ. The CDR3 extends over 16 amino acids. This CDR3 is CASSQEGPPRTDTQYF. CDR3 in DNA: TGTGCCAGCAGCCAAGAAGGGCCCCCTCGCACAGATACGCAGTATTTT.